This T cell receptor (beta chain) came from a study of cytomegalovirus exposure and HLA in healthy donors. The CDR3 totals 13 residues. V was clipped by 5 bases and J by 6 bases; unmatched bases: 5. The germline CDR1 and CDR2 sequences are SEHNR and FQNEAQ (reference sequence). PCR employed 60 Vbeta and 13 Jbeta primers. The method was immunoSEQ multiplex PCR; TCRdb's version includes in-frame clones alone and lacks a portion of them. Here the sample spans around 210,000 clones, around 80% being singletons. The chain is built from TRBV7-9 and TRBJ1-1; 8 bases are shared with TRBD1. Sequenced material: PBMCs. The clonotype was recovered from a boy between 10 and 17 years old in good health and CMV-seronegative. CDR3 in amino acids: CASSTDRGAEAFF. DNA of the CDR3: TGTGCCAGCAGCACCGACAGGGGAGCTGAAGCTTTCTTT.